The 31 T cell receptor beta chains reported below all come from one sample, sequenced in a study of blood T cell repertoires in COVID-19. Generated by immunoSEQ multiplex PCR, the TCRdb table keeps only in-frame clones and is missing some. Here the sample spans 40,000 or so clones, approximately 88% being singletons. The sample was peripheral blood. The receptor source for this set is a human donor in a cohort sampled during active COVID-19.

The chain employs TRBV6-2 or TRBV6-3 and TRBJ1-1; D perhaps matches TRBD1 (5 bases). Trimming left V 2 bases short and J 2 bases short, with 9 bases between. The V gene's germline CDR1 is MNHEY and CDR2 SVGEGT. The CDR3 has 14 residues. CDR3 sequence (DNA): TGTGCCAGCAGTTACCTCGGGGGAAACACTGAAGCTTTCTTT. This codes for CASSYLGGNTEAFF.

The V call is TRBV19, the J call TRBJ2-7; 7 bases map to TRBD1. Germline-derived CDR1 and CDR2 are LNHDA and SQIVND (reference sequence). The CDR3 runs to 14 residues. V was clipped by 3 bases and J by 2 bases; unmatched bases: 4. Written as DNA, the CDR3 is TGTGCCAGTAGTATCCGGGACAGACCCTACGAGCAGTACTTC. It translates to CASSIRDRPYEQYF.

CDR3 region: CASSRSQGDQPQHF. The CDR3 bases are TGTGCCAGTAGTAGATCACAGGGTGATCAGCCCCAGCATTTT. This chain links TRBV19 with TRBJ1-5; D might be TRBD1 (6 bases). Trimming took off 4 bases at V and 5 bases at J, with 12 bases between the two ends. The CDR3 consists of 14 residues. Germline CDR1 LNHDA, CDR2 SQIVND (reference sequence).

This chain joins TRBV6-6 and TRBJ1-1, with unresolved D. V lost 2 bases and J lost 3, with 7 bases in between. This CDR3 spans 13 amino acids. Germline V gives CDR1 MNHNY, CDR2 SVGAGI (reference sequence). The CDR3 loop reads CASSYGLDTEAFF. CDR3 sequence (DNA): TGTGCCAGCAGTTACGGGCTCGACACTGAAGCTTTCTTT.

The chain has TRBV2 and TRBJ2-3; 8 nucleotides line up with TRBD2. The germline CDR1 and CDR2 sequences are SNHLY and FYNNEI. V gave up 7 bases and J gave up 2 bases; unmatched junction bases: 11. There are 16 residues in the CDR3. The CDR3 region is CASMESSGALTDTQYF. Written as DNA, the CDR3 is TGTGCCAGCATGGAAAGTAGCGGGGCCCTCACAGATACGCAGTATTTT.

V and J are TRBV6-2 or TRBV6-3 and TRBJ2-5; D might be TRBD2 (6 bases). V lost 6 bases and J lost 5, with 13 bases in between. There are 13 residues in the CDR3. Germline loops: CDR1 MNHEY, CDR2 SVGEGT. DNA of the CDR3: TGTGCCAGCAGCCGCTGGGAGGCGGAGACCCAGTACTTC. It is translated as CASSRWEAETQYF.

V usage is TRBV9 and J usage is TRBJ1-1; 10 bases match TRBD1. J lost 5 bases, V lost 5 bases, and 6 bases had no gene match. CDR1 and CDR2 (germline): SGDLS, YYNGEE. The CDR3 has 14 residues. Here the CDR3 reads CASREGQGSTEAFF. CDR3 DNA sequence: TGTGCCAGCAGAGAGGGACAGGGGAGTACTGAAGCTTTCTTT.

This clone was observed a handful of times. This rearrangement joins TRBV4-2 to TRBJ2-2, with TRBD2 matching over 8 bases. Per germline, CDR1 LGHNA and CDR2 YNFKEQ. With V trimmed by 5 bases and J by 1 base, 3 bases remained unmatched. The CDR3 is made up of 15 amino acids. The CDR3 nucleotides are TGTGCCAGCAGCTCACTAGCGGTGAACACCGGGGAGCTGTTTTTT. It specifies CASSSLAVNTGELFF.

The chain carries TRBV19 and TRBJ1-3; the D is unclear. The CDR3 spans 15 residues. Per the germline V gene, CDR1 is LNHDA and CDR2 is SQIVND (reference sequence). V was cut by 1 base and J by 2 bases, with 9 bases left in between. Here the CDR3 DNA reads TGTGCCAGTAGTATAGGCGGAGCCGCTGGAAACACCATATATTTT. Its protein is CASSIGGAAGNTIYF.

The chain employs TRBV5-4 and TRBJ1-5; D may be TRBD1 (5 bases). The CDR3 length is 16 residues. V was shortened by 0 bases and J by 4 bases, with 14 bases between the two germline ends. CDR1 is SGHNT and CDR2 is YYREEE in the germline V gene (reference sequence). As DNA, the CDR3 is TGTGCCAGCAGCTTGGGTGGAGGGGTGAAAAATCAGCCCCAGCATTTT. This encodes CASSLGGGVKNQPQHF. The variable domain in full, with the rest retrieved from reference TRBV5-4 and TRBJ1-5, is ETGVTQSPTHLIKTRGQQVTLRCSSQSGHNTVSWYQQALGQGPQFIFQYYREEENGRGNFPPRFSGLQFPNYSSELNVNALELDDSALYLCASSLGGGVKNQPQHFGDGTRLSIL.

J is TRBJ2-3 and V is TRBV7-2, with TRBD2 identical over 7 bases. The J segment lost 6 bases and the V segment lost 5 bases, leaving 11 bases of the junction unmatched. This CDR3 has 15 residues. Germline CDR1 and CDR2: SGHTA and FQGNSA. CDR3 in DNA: TGTGCCAGCAGCCGTCCCGGACTAGGCATCGATACGCAGTATTTT. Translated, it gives CASSRPGLGIDTQYF.

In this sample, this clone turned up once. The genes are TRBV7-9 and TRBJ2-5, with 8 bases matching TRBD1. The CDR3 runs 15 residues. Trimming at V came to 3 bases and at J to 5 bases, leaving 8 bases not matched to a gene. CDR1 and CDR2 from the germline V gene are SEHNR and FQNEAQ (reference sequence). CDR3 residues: CASSFRQGAEETQYF. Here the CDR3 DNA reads TGTGCCAGCAGCTTCAGGCAGGGGGCGGAGGAGACCCAGTACTTC. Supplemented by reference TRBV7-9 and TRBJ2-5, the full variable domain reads DTGVSQNPRHKITKRGQNVTFRCDPISEHNRLYWYRQTLGQGPEFLTYFQNEAQLEKSRLLSDRFSAERPKGSFSTLEIQRTEQGDSAMYLCASSFRQGAEETQYFGPGTRLLVL.

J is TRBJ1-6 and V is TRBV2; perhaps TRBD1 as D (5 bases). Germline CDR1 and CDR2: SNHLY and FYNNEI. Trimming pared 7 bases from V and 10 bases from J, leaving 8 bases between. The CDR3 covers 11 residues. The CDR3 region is CASTGNSPLHF. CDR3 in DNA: TGTGCCAGCACAGGGAACTCACCCCTCCACTTT. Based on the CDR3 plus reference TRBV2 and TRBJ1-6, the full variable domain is EPEVTQTPSHQVTQMGQEVILRCVPISNHLYFYWYRQILGQKVEFLVSFYNNEISEKSEIFDDQFSVERPDGSNFTLKIRSTKLEDSAMYFCASTGNSPLHFGNGTRLTVT.

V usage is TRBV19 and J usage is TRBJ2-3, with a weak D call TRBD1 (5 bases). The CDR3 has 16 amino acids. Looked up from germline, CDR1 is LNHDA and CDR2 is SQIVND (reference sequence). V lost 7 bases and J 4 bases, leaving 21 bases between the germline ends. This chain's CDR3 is CASKLEWGRAADTQYF. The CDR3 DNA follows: TGTGCCAGTAAACTGGAATGGGGCAGGGCGGCAGATACGCAGTATTTT.

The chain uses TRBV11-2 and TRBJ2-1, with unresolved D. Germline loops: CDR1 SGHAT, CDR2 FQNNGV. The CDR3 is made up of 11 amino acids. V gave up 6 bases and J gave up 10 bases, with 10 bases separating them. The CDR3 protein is CASSLNWEQFF. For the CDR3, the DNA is TGTGCCAGCAGTCTGAACTGGGAGCAGTTCTTC. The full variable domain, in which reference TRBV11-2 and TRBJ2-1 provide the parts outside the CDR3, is EAGVAQSPRYKIIEKRQSVAFWCNPISGHATLYWYQQILGQGPKLLIQFQNNGVVDDSQLPKDRFSAERLKGVDSTLKIQPAKLEDSAVYLCASSLNWEQFFGPGTRLTVL.

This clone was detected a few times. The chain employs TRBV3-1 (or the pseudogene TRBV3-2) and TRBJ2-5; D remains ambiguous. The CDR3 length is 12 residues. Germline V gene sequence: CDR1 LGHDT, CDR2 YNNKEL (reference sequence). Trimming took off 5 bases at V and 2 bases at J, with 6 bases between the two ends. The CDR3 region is CASSSLQETQYF. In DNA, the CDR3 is TGTGCCAGCAGCTCGCTACAAGAGACCCAGTACTTC.

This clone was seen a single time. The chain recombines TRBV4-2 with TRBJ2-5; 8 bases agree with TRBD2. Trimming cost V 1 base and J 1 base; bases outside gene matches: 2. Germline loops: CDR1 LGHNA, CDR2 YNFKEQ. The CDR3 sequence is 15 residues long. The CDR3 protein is CASSQAAGGQETQYF. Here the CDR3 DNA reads TGTGCCAGCAGCCAAGCCGCGGGGGGCCAAGAGACCCAGTACTTC.

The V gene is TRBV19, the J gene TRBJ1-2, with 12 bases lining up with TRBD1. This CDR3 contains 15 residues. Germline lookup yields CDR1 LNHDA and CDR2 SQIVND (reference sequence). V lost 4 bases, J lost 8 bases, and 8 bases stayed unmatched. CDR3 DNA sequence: TGTGCCAGTAGTAGGCCGGGACAGGGGGCGAGAGGCTACACCTTC. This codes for CASSRPGQGARGYTF.

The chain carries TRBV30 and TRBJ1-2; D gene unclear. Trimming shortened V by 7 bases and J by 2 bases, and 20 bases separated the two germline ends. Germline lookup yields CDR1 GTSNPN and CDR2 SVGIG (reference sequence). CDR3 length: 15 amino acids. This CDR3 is CAYLVNPQYNYGYTF. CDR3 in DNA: TGTGCCTACCTAGTCAATCCCCAGTACAACTATGGCTACACCTTC. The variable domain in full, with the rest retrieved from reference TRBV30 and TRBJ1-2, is SQTIHQWPATLVQPVGSPLSLECTVEGTSNPNLYWYRQAAGRGLQLLFYSVGIGQISSEVPQNLSASRPQDRQFILSSKKLLLSDSGFYLCAYLVNPQYNYGYTFGSGTRLTVV.

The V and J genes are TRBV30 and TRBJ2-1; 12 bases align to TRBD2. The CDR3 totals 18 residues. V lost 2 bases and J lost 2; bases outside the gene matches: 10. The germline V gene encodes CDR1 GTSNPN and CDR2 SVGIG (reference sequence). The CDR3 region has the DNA TGTGCCTGGAGTTCTCTAGCGGGAGGGCCCCTCCCCTACAATGAGCAGTTCTTC. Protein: CAWSSLAGGPLPYNEQFF.

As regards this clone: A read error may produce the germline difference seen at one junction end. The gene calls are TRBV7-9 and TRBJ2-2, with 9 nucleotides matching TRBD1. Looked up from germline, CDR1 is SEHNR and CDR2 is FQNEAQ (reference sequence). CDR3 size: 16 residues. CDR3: CASPTEQGANIGELFF. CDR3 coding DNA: TGTGCCAGTCCAACGGAACAGGGGGCCAACATCGGGGAGCTGTTTTTT.

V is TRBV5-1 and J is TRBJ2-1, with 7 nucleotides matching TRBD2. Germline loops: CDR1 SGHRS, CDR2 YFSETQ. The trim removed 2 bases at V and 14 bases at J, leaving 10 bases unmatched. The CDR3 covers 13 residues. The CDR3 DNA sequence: TGCGCCAGCAGCTTACCGGACCAAGGGACTAAGTTCTTC. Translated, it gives CASSLPDQGTKFF.

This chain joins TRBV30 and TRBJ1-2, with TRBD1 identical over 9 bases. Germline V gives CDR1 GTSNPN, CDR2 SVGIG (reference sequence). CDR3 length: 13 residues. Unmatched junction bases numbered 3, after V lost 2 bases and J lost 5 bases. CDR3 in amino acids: CAWSTGQGYGYTF. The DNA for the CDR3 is TGTGCCTGGAGTACGGGACAGGGATATGGCTACACCTTC.

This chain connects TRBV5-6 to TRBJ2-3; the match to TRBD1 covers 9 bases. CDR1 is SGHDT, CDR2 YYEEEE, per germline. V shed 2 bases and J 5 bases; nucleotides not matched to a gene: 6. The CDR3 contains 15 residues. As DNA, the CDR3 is TGTGCCAGCAGCTTTACAGGGGGCTCTTTAGATACGCAGTATTTT. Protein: CASSFTGGSLDTQYF.

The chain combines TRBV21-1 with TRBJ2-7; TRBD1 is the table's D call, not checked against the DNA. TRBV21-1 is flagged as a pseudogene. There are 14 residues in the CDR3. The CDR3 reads CASSRMTEHYEQYF. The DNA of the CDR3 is TGTGCCAGCAGCAGAATGACAGAGCACTACGAGCAGTACTTC.

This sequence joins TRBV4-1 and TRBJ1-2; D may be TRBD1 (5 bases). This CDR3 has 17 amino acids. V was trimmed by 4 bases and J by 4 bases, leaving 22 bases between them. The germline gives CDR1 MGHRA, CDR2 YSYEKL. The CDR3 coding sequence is TGCGCCAGCAGCCCTTCAGGGTCGTTGTCGGCTTCCTATGGCTACACCTTC. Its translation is CASSPSGSLSASYGYTF.

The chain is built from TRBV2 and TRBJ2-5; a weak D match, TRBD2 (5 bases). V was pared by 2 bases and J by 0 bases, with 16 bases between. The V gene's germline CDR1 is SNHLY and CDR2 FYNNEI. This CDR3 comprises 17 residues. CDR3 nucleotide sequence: TGTGCCAGCAGTGAAAGGAGGTATCCGGGGTACCAAGAGACCCAGTACTTC. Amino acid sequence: CASSERRYPGYQETQYF.

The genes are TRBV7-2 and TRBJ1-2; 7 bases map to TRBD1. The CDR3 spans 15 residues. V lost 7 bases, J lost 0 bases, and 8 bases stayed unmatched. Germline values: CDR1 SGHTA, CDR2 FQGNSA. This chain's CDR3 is CASITSGGTNYGYTF. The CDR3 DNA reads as TGTGCCAGCATCACTTCAGGGGGGACTAACTATGGCTACACCTTC.

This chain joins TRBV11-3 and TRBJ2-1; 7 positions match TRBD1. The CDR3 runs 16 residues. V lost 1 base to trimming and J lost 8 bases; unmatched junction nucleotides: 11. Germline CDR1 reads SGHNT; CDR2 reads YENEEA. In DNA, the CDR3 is TGTGCCAGCAGCTTAGGCGACAGGGCTGATAACGATGAGCAGTTCTTC. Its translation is CASSLGDRADNDEQFF.

The CDR3 nucleotides are TGTGCCAGCAGCCCGGGACAGGGTCTGCACACCTTC. Protein sequence: CASSPGQGLHTF. This sequence joins TRBV3-1 (or the pseudogene TRBV3-2) and TRBJ1-2; 9 bases match TRBD1. V was pared by 4 bases and J by 12 bases, with 6 bases of the junction left unmatched. Germline V gene data show CDR1 as LGHDT and CDR2 as YNNKEL (reference sequence). The CDR3 spans 12 residues.

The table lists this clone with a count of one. The DNA of the CDR3 is TGTGCCACCAGTGTTCTAGCGGGTACCCAAGAGACCCAGTACTTC. Translation gives CATSVLAGTQETQYF. The chain links TRBV24-1 to TRBJ2-5, with TRBD2 identical over 8 bases. V shed 5 bases and J 1 base; nucleotides not matched to a gene: 5. Germline assignment: CDR1 KGHDR and CDR2 SFDVKD. CDR3 size: 15 residues.